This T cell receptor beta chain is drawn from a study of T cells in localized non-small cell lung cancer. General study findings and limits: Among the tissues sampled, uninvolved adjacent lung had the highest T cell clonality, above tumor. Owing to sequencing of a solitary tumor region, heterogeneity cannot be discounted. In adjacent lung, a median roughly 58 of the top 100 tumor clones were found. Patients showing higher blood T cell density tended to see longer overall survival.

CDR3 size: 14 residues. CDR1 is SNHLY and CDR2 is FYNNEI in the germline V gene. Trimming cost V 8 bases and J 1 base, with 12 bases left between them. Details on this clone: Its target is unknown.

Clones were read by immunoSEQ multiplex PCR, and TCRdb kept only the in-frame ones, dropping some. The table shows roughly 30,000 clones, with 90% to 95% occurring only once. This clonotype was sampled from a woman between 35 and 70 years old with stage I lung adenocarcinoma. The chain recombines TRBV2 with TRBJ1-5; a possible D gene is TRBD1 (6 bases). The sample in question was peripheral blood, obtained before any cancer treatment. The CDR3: CASGGFNSNQPQHF. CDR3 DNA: TGTGCCAGCGGGGGCTTCAACAGCAATCAGCCCCAGCATTTT.